The 24 T cell receptor beta chains below all came from one sample that was sequenced in a study of tumor T cells in aggressive B-cell lymphoma. Sequencing was performed with immunoSEQ multiplex PCR; in TCRdb, only in-frame clones are kept and a portion is missing. The sample shows 3,800 or so clones, 85% to 95% of them seen only once. Source material: tumor tissue. The receptors originated from an adult with diffuse large B cell lymphoma.

The V call is TRBV30, the J call TRBJ1-1, with 10 positions matching TRBD1. CDR1 is GTSNPN, CDR2 SVGIG, per germline (reference sequence). The CDR3 is 16 amino acids. V shed 5 bases and J 8 bases; nucleotides not matched to a gene: 17. The CDR3 DNA is TGTGCCTGGGTCTACCGGGACAGGGGATTCAGGCGGGAAGCTTTCTTT. Amino acid sequence: CAWVYRDRGFRREAFF.

The chain links TRBV10-2 to TRBJ2-1, with D tentatively TRBD2 (6 bases). Trimming cost V 8 bases and J 9 bases, with 11 bases left between them. Per germline, CDR1 WSHSY and CDR2 SAAADI. The CDR3 is made up of 11 amino acids. CDR3 sequence reads: CASGGGSEQFF. Written as DNA, the CDR3 is TGCGCCAGCGGGGGAGGTAGTGAGCAGTTCTTC.

This chain links TRBV5-1 with TRBJ2-1; D gene uncertain. Trimming pared 4 bases from V and 3 bases from J, leaving 14 bases between. Germline loops: CDR1 SGHRS, CDR2 YFSETQ. This CDR3 is built from 15 residues. The CDR3 protein is CASSPGSRVYNEQFF. The CDR3 nucleotides are TGCGCCAGCAGCCCAGGCTCCAGAGTCTACAATGAGCAGTTCTTC. The full variable domain, completed using reference TRBV5-1 and TRBJ2-1, is KAGVTQTPRYLIKTRGQQVTLSCSPISGHRSVSWYQQTPGQGLQFLFEYFSETQRNKGNFPGRFSGRQFSNSRSEMNVSTLELGDSALYLCASSPGSRVYNEQFFGPGTRLTVL.

V is TRBV25-1 and J is TRBJ1-4; D is perhaps TRBD1 (5 bases). Trimming took off 2 bases at V and 5 bases at J, with 18 bases between the two ends. Germline CDR1 and CDR2: MGHDK and SYGVNS. The CDR3 loop spans 17 amino acids. The CDR3 sequence: CASSEPQWRQRNEKLFF. As DNA, the CDR3 is TGTGCCAGCAGTGAACCGCAATGGAGACAGAGGAATGAAAAACTGTTTTTT.

The chain carries TRBV7-9 and TRBJ2-7; the match to TRBD1 covers 8 bases. The V segment lost 1 base and the J segment 0 bases; nucleotides outside the gene matches: 2. Germline V lookup: CDR1 SEHNR, CDR2 FQNEAQ (reference sequence). The CDR3 is 15 amino acids. The CDR3 nucleotides read TGTGCCAGCAGCTTAGTAGGACAGGGCTCCTACGAGCAGTACTTC. Amino acids: CASSLVGQGSYEQYF.

The chain is built from TRBV4-2 and TRBJ1-2; 7 bases map to TRBD1. V shed 4 bases, J shed 3 bases, and the junction held 17 bases outside the gene matches. The CDR3 length is 18 residues. Germline V gene data show CDR1 as LGHNA and CDR2 as YNFKEQ. CDR3 loop: CASSPEGDRAAGYYGYTF. CDR3 DNA: TGTGCCAGCAGCCCCGAGGGTGACAGGGCGGCAGGGTACTATGGCTACACCTTC.

The chain links TRBV11-2 to TRBJ1-2, with D possibly TRBD1 on 5 matching bases. V dropped 1 base and J dropped 12 bases, with 12 bases sitting between them. This CDR3 region has 12 residues. CDR1 is SGHAT and CDR2 is FQNNGV in the germline V gene. The CDR3 DNA reads TGTGCCAGCAGCTTAGGCTGGGGGGACCACACCTTC. Translation: CASSLGWGDHTF.

The gene calls are TRBV5-1 and TRBJ2-5, with a tentative D call TRBD2 (5 bases). The DNA matches TRBJ2-7 better at its end, which makes the J call doubtful. The germline gives CDR1 SGHRS, CDR2 YFSETQ. The CDR3 is 12 residues long. CDR3 coding DNA: TGCGCCAGCAGCTTTGAGGGCTACGAGCAGTACTTC. Residues: CASSFEGYEQYF.

The rearrangement uses TRBV9 and TRBJ2-2; D is perhaps TRBD1 (6 bases). Trimming left V 4 bases short and J 2 bases short, with 12 bases between. The germline gives CDR1 SGDLS, CDR2 YYNGEE. There are 15 residues in the CDR3. CDR3 loop: CASSPRDTNTGELFF. The DNA for the CDR3 is TGTGCCAGCAGCCCCCGGGACACTAACACCGGGGAGCTGTTTTTT.

This rearrangement joins TRBV7-9 to TRBJ2-1; D call uncertain. The CDR3 sequence is 14 residues long. CDR1 and CDR2 from the germline V gene are SEHNR and FQNEAQ (reference sequence). Trimming took off 2 bases at V and 6 bases at J, with 11 bases between the two ends. The CDR3 reads CASSLLVSGNEQFF. CDR3 sequence (DNA): TGTGCCAGCAGCTTATTGGTTAGTGGCAATGAGCAGTTCTTC.

A remark on this clone: Germline and junction disagree at one end, which may indicate a read error. V gene TRBV5-1 combines with J gene TRBJ2-3; D not resolved. Germline loops: CDR1 SGHRS, CDR2 YFSETQ. The CDR3 extends over 12 amino acids. The CDR3 sequence: CANSINTDTQYF. The CDR3 coding sequence is TGCGCCAACAGCATCAACACAGATACGCAGTATTTT.

V is TRBV9 and J is TRBJ2-3; tentative D call: TRBD2 (7 bases). Germline CDR1 SGDLS, CDR2 YYNGEE. The CDR3 runs 16 residues. Trimming removed 3 bases at V and 1 base at J, with 15 bases between. In DNA form, the CDR3 reads TGTGCCAGCAGCGGGGGGGGCGTTTGGGGCACAGATACGCAGTATTTT. Translated: CASSGGGVWGTDTQYF. The whole variable domain, filled in from reference TRBV9 and TRBJ2-3, reads DSGVTQTPKHLITATGQRVTLRCSPRSGDLSVYWYQQSLDQGLQFLIQYYNGEERAKGNILERFSAQQFPDLHSELNLSSLELGDSALYFCASSGGGVWGTDTQYFGPGTRLTVL.

This clone was seen once. V gene TRBV18 combines with J gene TRBJ1-4; no clear D. CDR1 and CDR2 (germline): KGHSH, LQKENI. Trimming removed 0 bases at V and 5 bases at J, with 10 bases between. CDR3 size: 15 residues. This CDR3 reads CASSPPNPLNEKLFF. Written as DNA, the CDR3 is TGTGCCAGCTCACCACCTAACCCGCTAAATGAAAAACTGTTTTTT.

The chain carries TRBV19 and TRBJ2-3; TRBD2 matches 9 bases. V shed 8 bases and J 0 bases; nucleotides not matched to a gene: 6. The CDR3 runs to 15 residues. The germline V gene encodes CDR1 LNHDA and CDR2 SQIVND (reference sequence). The CDR3 spells CASRRLAASTDTQYF. The CDR3 bases are TGTGCCAGTCGACGACTAGCGGCTAGCACAGATACGCAGTATTTT.

The chain carries TRBV28 and TRBJ2-2; no firm D call. Trimming stripped 2 bases from V and 0 bases from J, with 7 bases between. This CDR3 spans 15 amino acids. CDR1 is MDHEN, CDR2 SYDVKM, per germline. CDR3 coding DNA: TGTGCCAGCAGTTTAGAGCCGGCGAACACCGGGGAGCTGTTTTTT. It translates to CASSLEPANTGELFF.

As for this clone: The junction shows a germline mismatch at one end, possibly a read error. The chain has TRBV7-3 and TRBJ2-3; 10 bases line up with TRBD1. This CDR3 has 16 amino acids. The germline V gene has CDR1 SGHTA and CDR2 FQGTGA. Here the CDR3 reads CASSLTGQGRGDTQYF. CDR3 nucleotides: TGTGCCAGCAGCTTAACGGGACAGGGGAGAGGAGATACACAGTATTTT.

The V and J genes are TRBV5-1 and TRBJ2-5, with TRBD1 matching over 7 bases. This CDR3 contains 15 residues. Germline V CDR1 and CDR2: SGHRS, YFSETQ. The trim removed 5 bases at V and 1 base at J, leaving 8 bases unmatched. The CDR3, as DNA: TGCGCCAGCAGGATCTCAGGGACAGTCCAAGAGACCCAGTACTTC. Protein product: CASRISGTVQETQYF.

The rearrangement joins TRBV7-9 to TRBJ1-4, with TRBD1 matching 10 bases. The J segment lost 0 bases and the V segment lost 5 bases, leaving 9 bases of the junction unmatched. Germline lookup yields CDR1 SEHNR and CDR2 FQNEAQ (reference sequence). CDR3 size: 18 residues. The CDR3 spells CASSPGTGVLATNEKLFF. DNA for the CDR3: TGTGCCAGCAGCCCCGGGACAGGGGTCCTGGCAACTAATGAAAAACTGTTTTTT.

The CDR3 region has the DNA TGTGCCAGCAGTCAAAGGACAGCGAACACTGAAGCTTTCTTT. Encoded protein: CASSQRTANTEAFF. The chain has TRBV2 and TRBJ1-1; D might be TRBD1 (6 bases). Trimming pared 5 bases from V and 1 base from J, leaving 11 bases between. This CDR3 contains 14 residues. Germline CDR1 reads SNHLY; CDR2 reads FYNNEI.

This chain uses TRBV18 with TRBJ2-1; the match to TRBD2 covers 9 bases. Germline V CDR1 and CDR2: KGHSH, LQKENI. The junction had 6 bases not matched to a gene; V was cut back by 6 bases and J by 0 bases. CDR3 length equals 16 residues. The CDR3 sequence: CASSRIAGDSYNEQFF. The CDR3 bases are TGTGCCAGCTCTCGAATAGCGGGGGACTCCTACAATGAGCAGTTCTTC.

This clone was seen just once. V and J are TRBV2 and TRBJ2-7; 8 nucleotides agree with TRBD2. Germline V CDR1 and CDR2: SNHLY, FYNNEI. V lost 6 bases and J lost 4; bases outside the gene matches: 8. CDR3 length equals 14 residues. This chain's CDR3 is CASRFGLAKYEQYF. The CDR3 nucleotides read TGTGCCAGCAGATTCGGACTAGCCAAGTACGAGCAGTACTTC.

This clone was counted once. V gene TRBV19 combines with J gene TRBJ2-4; a weak D match, TRBD1 (6 bases). This CDR3 has 14 amino acids. V shed 8 bases and J shed 1 base, with 12 bases lying between them. Germline CDR1 and CDR2: LNHDA and SQIVND (reference sequence). The CDR3 protein is CASSGVGAKNIQYF. CDR3 coding DNA: TGTGCCAGTTCAGGGGTTGGGGCCAAAAACATTCAGTACTTC.

The J gene is TRBJ1-3, the V gene TRBV12-5; possible D gene TRBD1, 5 bases. The CDR3 is 14 residues long. Germline V CDR1 and CDR2: LGHNT, FRNRAP. The V and J ends lost 6 bases and 0 bases respectively, with 9 bases between them. Here the CDR3 reads CASGRDSSGNTIYF. The CDR3 DNA reads TGTGCTAGTGGCCGAGACAGCTCTGGAAACACCATATATTTT.

This chain connects TRBV19 to TRBJ2-2; D unclear. V was pared by 0 bases and J by 4 bases, with 12 bases between. The length of the CDR3 is 16 residues. From germline, CDR1 is LNHDA and CDR2 SQIVND (reference sequence). The CDR3 sequence is CASSIDPLVGTGELFF. The CDR3 DNA reads TGTGCCAGTAGTATAGATCCCCTAGTCGGCACCGGGGAGCTGTTTTTT.